These 9 T cell receptor beta chains came from one sample sequenced in a study of shared clonotypes between healthy human individuals. Some clones are missing from TCRdb's copy, which holds only in-frame ones; the method was immunoSEQ multiplex PCR. The sample yields under 1,100,000 clones, around four fifths seen once. The sample comprised memory CD4+ T cells sorted from blood. Subset reported: CD45RA-negative fraction. These TCRs come from a man between 18 and 35 years old in good health.

Here the CDR3 reads CASRLAGVSYNEQFF. In DNA form, the CDR3 reads TGTGCCAGCAGACTAGCGGGGGTCTCCTACAATGAGCAGTTCTTC. This sequence joins TRBV6-1 and TRBJ2-1; 11 positions match TRBD2. Germline V CDR1 and CDR2: MNHNS, SASEGT. The CDR3 extends over 15 amino acids. V was clipped by 6 bases and J by 0 bases; unmatched bases: 1.

The chain carries TRBV10-3 and TRBJ1-3, with 7 bases identical to TRBD1. This CDR3 is built from 18 residues. CDR1 ENHRY and CDR2 SYGVKD come from the germline V gene. The ends lost 5 bases at V and 1 base at J; junction bases unmatched: 14. The CDR3 DNA follows: TGTGCCATCAGTTCCCCGGGTGCCGGGACAGTGTCTGGAAACACCATATATTTT. This sequence encodes CAISSPGAGTVSGNTIYF.

In DNA, the CDR3 is TGTGCCAGCAGTTACACGGTTTCCATGGCTTTCTTT. As protein: CASSYTVSMAFF. The gene calls are TRBV6-6 and TRBJ1-1; D call uncertain. The CDR3 sequence is 12 residues long. V was pared by 2 bases and J by 11 bases, with 12 bases between. Germline-derived CDR1 and CDR2 are MNHNY and SVGAGI (reference sequence).

With regard to this clone: This is likely an artifact of a read error, given a far larger clone one base away. This chain joins TRBV5-6 and TRBJ2-3; TRBD2 might be the D (5 bases). Germline CDR1 is SGHDT and CDR2 is YYEEEE. The CDR3 runs to 13 residues. This CDR3 is CANSLKGVDTQYF. The CDR3 region has the DNA TGTGCCAACAGCTTGAAGGGAGTGGATACGCAGTATTTT.

The chain joins TRBV6-6 to TRBJ1-6, with TRBD1 matching 8 bases. CDR3 length: 15 residues. Germline trimming cut 6 bases from V and 5 bases from J; bases unmatched to any gene: 6. Looked up from germline, CDR1 is MNHNY and CDR2 is SVGAGI (reference sequence). This CDR3 reads CASSSRGLDNSPLHF. CDR3 DNA: TGTGCCAGCAGCAGCAGGGGGCTCGATAATTCACCCCTCCACTTT.

The chain joins TRBV7-3 to TRBJ1-1; TRBD1 agrees at 8 bases. This CDR3 contains 12 residues. Trimming cost V 5 bases and J 9 bases; bases outside gene matches: 5. Germline values: CDR1 SGHTA, CDR2 FQGTGA. The CDR3 is CASSLDRVKAFF. CDR3 coding DNA: TGTGCCAGCAGCCTGGACAGGGTTAAAGCTTTCTTT.

The count of this clone is one. The chain has TRBV29-1 and TRBJ2-7; 7 positions agree with TRBD2. Per germline, CDR1 SQVTM and CDR2 ANQGSEA. The CDR3 extends over 13 amino acids. The J segment lost 0 bases and the V segment lost 6 bases, leaving 5 bases of the junction unmatched. CDR3 bases: TGCAGCGTCCAAGCGGGAAGCTCCTACGAGCAGTACTTC. It is translated as CSVQAGSSYEQYF.

As to this clone: Other DNA variants within this sample encode the same CDR3. This chain connects TRBV5-4 to TRBJ2-5; 10 nucleotides agree with TRBD2. The germline CDR1 and CDR2 sequences are SGHNT and YYREEE (reference sequence). The ends lost 1 base at V and 1 base at J; junction bases unmatched: 1. The CDR3 length is 15 residues. CDR3 coding DNA: TGTGCCAGCAGCTTGCCTAGCGGGAGCCAAGAGACCCAGTACTTC. It is translated as CASSLPSGSQETQYF.

As for this clone: With a much larger clone just one base away, this may be a read error. Other DNA sequences in this specimen translate into the identical CDR3. The chain employs TRBV7-2 and TRBJ2-2; D remains ambiguous. Germline loops: CDR1 SGHTA, CDR2 FQGNSA. CDR3 length: 13 amino acids. With 10 bases removed from V and 0 bases from J, the gap between germline ends came to 9 bases. The CDR3 reads CATRETNTGELFF. In DNA form, the CDR3 reads TGTGCCACTAGAGAGACGAACACCGGGGAGCTGTTTTTT.